These 23 T cell receptor beta chains were sequenced from one sample in a study of T cells in Graves' hyperthyroidism and ophthalmopathy. RNA transcripts provided the source from which TCR beta CDR3 regions were amplified. An initial round of RT-PCR targeting the TCR CDR3 relied on the HTBI primer set. TCRdb re-analysed the multiplex PCR reads in MiXCR, keeping a single row per CDR3 protein. Seen here are roughly 720,000 distinct CDR3 sequences, about 18% observed once, and the top ten hold 15% to 19%. Sequenced material: blood. The receptors were sampled from a man over 45 with Graves' hyperthyroidism.

This rearrangement joins TRBV6-5 to TRBJ1-4; 8 nucleotides line up with TRBD1. Germline V gene data show CDR1 as MNHEY and CDR2 as SVGAGI. J gave up 5 bases and V 1 base, and 6 bases lay outside the gene matches. The CDR3 runs to 16 residues. CDR3 loop: CASSYFAGQENEKLFF. The CDR3 DNA reads as TGTGCCAGCAGTTACTTTGCGGGACAGGAAAATGAAAAACTGTTTTTT.

This clonotype was counted ten times or more. This sequence joins TRBV7-9 and TRBJ1-1, with a weak D call TRBD1 (6 bases). The ends were cut back, 5 bases at V and 4 bases at J, with 17 bases in the middle. Per germline, CDR1 SEHNR and CDR2 FQNEAQ (reference sequence). This CDR3 is built from 15 residues. CDR3 nucleotides: TGTGCCAGCAGCCACCGGACAGCCGTGAGCACTGAAGCTTTCTTT. Residues: CASSHRTAVSTEAFF.

This clonotype was seen repeatedly, ten times or more. The chain couples TRBV28 to TRBJ1-1, with D possibly TRBD1 on 6 matching bases. Trimming took 2 bases from V and 3 from J, leaving 10 bases between them. In germline, CDR1 is MDHEN, CDR2 SYDVKM. This CDR3 spans 14 amino acids. The CDR3 loop is CASSLRGAYTEAFF. In DNA, the CDR3 is TGTGCCAGCAGTTTAAGGGGGGCTTACACTGAAGCTTTCTTT.

This clonotype was observed many times. The rearrangement links TRBV2 to TRBJ1-1; no clear D. V was pared by 2 bases and J by 4 bases, with 14 bases between. Germline CDR1 SNHLY, CDR2 FYNNEI. This CDR3 contains 15 residues. CDR3 DNA sequence: TGTGCCAGCAGTGAATCGAGGTCCCCTATCACTGAAGCTTTCTTT. This gives the protein CASSESRSPITEAFF.

This chain uses TRBV11-2 with TRBJ1-2; D possibly corresponds to TRBD1 (6 bases). Germline CDR1 SGHAT, CDR2 FQNNGV. This CDR3 is 14 amino acids long. V gave up 2 bases and J gave up 5 bases, with 12 bases separating them. The CDR3 DNA reads TGTGCCAGCAGCTTATTAGACAGGTCTTATGGCTACACCTTC. Translation gives CASSLLDRSYGYTF.

The chain employs TRBV20-1 and TRBJ2-7; D ambiguous. Germline assignment: CDR1 DFQATT and CDR2 SNEGSKA (reference sequence). This CDR3 contains 14 residues. V shed 5 bases and J shed 1 base, with 15 bases lying between them. The CDR3 bases are TGCAGTGCTCCCCTTTACGTCGGATCCTACGAGCAGTACTTC. This codes for CSAPLYVGSYEQYF.

The chain recombines TRBV28 with TRBJ1-3, with a weak D call TRBD1 (5 bases). Germline assignment: CDR1 MDHEN and CDR2 SYDVKM. V was trimmed by 4 bases and J by 0 bases, leaving 19 bases between them. The CDR3 consists of 18 residues. The CDR3 sequence: CASSSPMTALSSGNTIYF. In nucleotides, the CDR3 is TGTGCCAGCAGTTCTCCAATGACAGCCCTAAGCTCTGGAAACACCATATATTTT.

The genes are TRBV28 and TRBJ1-2; 10 nucleotides align to TRBD1. The germline V gene encodes CDR1 MDHEN and CDR2 SYDVKM. The CDR3 has 14 residues. The V and J ends lost 7 bases and 2 bases, in that order; junction bases with no gene match: 4. The CDR3 coding sequence is TGTGCCAGCAAGTTGGGACAGGGGAACTATGGCTACACCTTC. Translating it yields CASKLGQGNYGYTF.

The chain combines TRBV27 with TRBJ2-7; TRBD1 or TRBD2 may be the D gene (5 bases each). Germline-derived CDR1 and CDR2 are MNHEY and SMNVEV (reference sequence). Trimming cost V 4 bases and J 0 bases, with 13 bases left between them. The CDR3 length is 15 residues. The CDR3 loop is CASSWSAGSSYEQYF. The DNA for the CDR3 is TGTGCCAGCAGTTGGTCGGCAGGGAGCTCCTACGAGCAGTACTTC.

This clonotype was picked up a small number of times. The V gene is TRBV28, the J gene TRBJ2-1; 7 bases are a match to TRBD1. V was clipped by 6 bases and J by 8 bases; unmatched bases: 4. Germline loops: CDR1 MDHEN, CDR2 SYDVKM. CDR3 length: 12 residues. The chain's CDR3 is CASRYQGDEQFF. For the CDR3, the DNA is TGTGCCAGCAGGTATCAGGGGGATGAGCAGTTCTTC.

The chain employs TRBV24-1 and TRBJ1-5; TRBD1 might be the D (5 bases). In germline, CDR1 is KGHDR, CDR2 SFDVKD. V shed 9 bases and J shed 7 bases, with 15 bases lying between them. CDR3 length: 13 residues. The CDR3 sequence is CATSAGVGQPQHF. The CDR3 nucleotides are TGTGCCACCTCGGCGGGGGTGGGGCAGCCCCAGCATTTT.

V usage is TRBV27 and J usage is TRBJ1-2, with 7 bases lining up with TRBD1. This CDR3 comprises 13 residues. V gave up 7 bases and J gave up 2 bases; unmatched junction bases: 4. In germline, CDR1 is MNHEY, CDR2 SMNVEV (reference sequence). The CDR3 region has the DNA TGTGCCAGCAAAAGGGACAGAAACTATGGCTACACCTTC. Translated: CASKRDRNYGYTF.

This clonotype showed up many times. The chain joins TRBV11-3 to TRBJ2-1; TRBD2 is a possible D gene (6 bases). The CDR3 totals 15 residues. Deletions cut 1 base from V and 5 bases from J, with 12 bases between. Germline V lookup: CDR1 SGHNT, CDR2 YENEEA. CDR3 sequence: CASSLAVPGDNEQFF. The CDR3 DNA reads as TGTGCCAGCAGCTTAGCGGTCCCGGGGGACAATGAGCAGTTCTTC.

The chain recombines TRBV28 with TRBJ1-6, with TRBD1 identical over 8 bases. Germline CDR1 MDHEN, CDR2 SYDVKM. The CDR3 loop spans 17 amino acids. J gave up 1 base and V 6 bases, and 8 bases lay outside the gene matches. In DNA, the CDR3 is TGTGCCAGCAGATCAGGGGGCGCGGTATCCTATAATTCACCCCTCCACTTT. Translating it yields CASRSGGAVSYNSPLHF.

This clonotype was seen ten or more times. The CDR3 DNA follows: TGTGCCAGCAGTTATCCCCCTGTGGGTGCCGGAGTTGAGACCCAGTACTTC. It is translated as CASSYPPVGAGVETQYF. The rearrangement joins TRBV6-1 to TRBJ2-5; no reliable D call. CDR3 length equals 17 residues. V shed 5 bases and J shed 5 bases, with 24 bases lying between them. Germline V CDR1 and CDR2: MNHNS, SASEGT.

This chain connects TRBV6-2 or TRBV6-3 to TRBJ2-1; 10 positions agree with TRBD2. There are 15 residues in the CDR3. The germline V gene encodes CDR1 MNHEY and CDR2 SVGEGT. V shed 4 bases, J shed 4 bases, and the junction held 4 bases outside the gene matches. The CDR3 region has the DNA TGTGCCAGCAGTTTTAGCGGGAGGCTATACAATGAGCAGTTCTTC. Amino acids: CASSFSGRLYNEQFF.

This clonotype was found many times. The chain has TRBV5-1 and TRBJ2-2, with 7 bases aligning to TRBD1. Germline V CDR1 and CDR2: SGHRS, YFSETQ. The CDR3 spans 15 residues. J lost 2 bases, V lost 4 bases, and 5 bases had no gene match. DNA for the CDR3: TGCGCCAGCAGCGGGACAGTTTCTAACACCGGGGAGCTGTTTTTT. Protein: CASSGTVSNTGELFF.

This chain connects TRBV20-1 to TRBJ2-1, with TRBD2 matching over 16 bases. J was trimmed by 0 bases and V by 3 bases; bases with no gene match: 5. This CDR3 region has 18 residues. CDR1 and CDR2 from the germline V gene are DFQATT and SNEGSKA (reference sequence). CDR3 sequence: CSARGLAGGSNSYNEQFF. The CDR3 region has the DNA TGCAGTGCTAGGGGACTAGCGGGAGGGTCGAACTCCTACAATGAGCAGTTCTTC.

This clonotype was counted only a few times. The chain carries TRBV28 and TRBJ2-4; D remains ambiguous. Germline lookup yields CDR1 MDHEN and CDR2 SYDVKM. The CDR3 consists of 16 residues. The V and J ends lost 5 bases and 3 bases respectively, with 17 bases between them. CDR3 protein: CASSMGPLMGKNIQYF. CDR3 in DNA: TGTGCCAGCAGTATGGGCCCGTTGATGGGCAAAAACATTCAGTACTTC. The full variable domain, its missing parts supplied by reference TRBV28 and TRBJ2-4, is DVKVTQSSRYLVKRTGEKVFLECVQDMDHENMFWYRQDPGLGLRLIYFSYDVKMKEKGDIPEGYSVSREKKERFSLILESASTNQTSMYLCASSMGPLMGKNIQYFGAGTRLSVL.

Comments on this clonotype: This clone may be a read error of a much larger clone one base away. V and J are TRBV12-3 or TRBV12-4 and TRBJ2-1; D may be TRBD1 (6 bases). There are 12 residues in the CDR3. CDR3 amino acids: CVSSPDRPEQFF. CDR3 DNA sequence: TGTGTCAGCAGCCCAGACAGGCCTGAGCAGTTCTTC.

Many counts were recorded for this clonotype. The chain employs TRBV30 and TRBJ1-4; D is perhaps TRBD1 (5 bases). Germline CDR1 is GTSNPN and CDR2 is SVGIG (reference sequence). This CDR3 region has 14 residues. Trimming removed 2 bases from V and 8 bases from J, with 15 bases in between. DNA of the CDR3: TGTGCCTGGAGTACAAAGGGGATACGGGAAAAACTGTTTTTT. Translating it yields CAWSTKGIREKLFF.

As for this clonotype: A read error is possible here, since a much larger clone lies one base away. This sequence joins TRBV28 and TRBJ1-2; 7 bases line up with TRBD1. Germline-derived CDR1 and CDR2 are MDHEN and SYDVKM. The CDR3 totals 13 residues. Losses at the gene ends were 5 bases for V and 4 bases for J; bases not matched to a gene: 4. Here the CDR3 reads CASSTTGSYGYTF. In DNA, the CDR3 is TGTGCCAGCAGTACGACAGGGTCCTATGGCTACACCTTC.

This clonotype was recorded at least ten times. J is TRBJ2-1 and V is TRBV2; 8 bases agree with TRBD2. This CDR3 is 17 amino acids long. The germline CDR1 and CDR2 sequences are SNHLY and FYNNEI. V dropped 1 base and J dropped 2; count of bases not matched to a gene: 7. The CDR3 DNA is TGTGCCAGCAGTGAAGTTGAACGGGAGGGAACCTACAATGAGCAGTTCTTC. It codes for CASSEVEREGTYNEQFF.